A selection of T cell receptor beta chains follows, all from one sample in a study of T cell responses to AZD1222 COVID-19 vaccine. TCRdb's table, derived via immunoSEQ multiplex PCR, lists solely in-frame clones and lacks some. This table holds approximately 94,000 clones, about 88% found once. The sample consisted of peripheral blood, taken on day 0 of AZD1222 vaccination. The receptors were gathered from an adult in good health. CDR3s include the opening cysteine and the closing phenylalanine or tryptophan. The D gene is left open where the match is weak. The size of a clone is reported for some rows only, either as once, few or many, or as a class for expanded clones.

d_gene: -; abundance: -; len: 14; v_gene: TRBV5-1; j_gene: TRBJ1-1; CDR3aa: CASSYTGSFTEAFF; CDR3nt: TGCGCCAGCAGTTATACAGGGTCTTTTACTGAAGCTTTCTTT
d_gene: -; abundance: -; len: 15; v_gene: TRBV27; j_gene: TRBJ1-6; CDR3aa: CASSTRSSYNSPLHF; CDR3nt: TGTGCCAGCAGTACTAGGAGCTCCTATAATTCACCCCTCCACTTT
d_gene: TRBD2; abundance: -; len: 16; v_gene: TRBV30; j_gene: TRBJ2-1; CDR3aa: CAWSVKASGRAGEQFF; CDR3nt: TGTGCCTGGAGTGTAAAAGCTAGCGGGAGGGCAGGGGAGCAGTTCTTC
d_gene: -; abundance: -; len: 18; v_gene: TRBV25-1; j_gene: TRBJ2-3; CDR3aa: CARTTRANANLYTDTQYF; CDR3nt: TGTGCCAGAACGACTCGGGCCAACGCGAACCTGTACACAGATACGCAGTATTTT
d_gene: TRBD1; abundance: -; len: 15; v_gene: TRBV28; j_gene: TRBJ1-1; CDR3aa: CASSLSRGGGHEAFF; CDR3nt: TGTGCCAGCAGTTTAAGCAGGGGGGGTGGACATGAAGCTTTCTTT
d_gene: -; abundance: once; len: 13; v_gene: TRBV15; j_gene: TRBJ2-1; CDR3aa: CATSSRGDNEQFF; CDR3nt: TGTGCCACCAGCTCGAGGGGGGACAATGAGCAGTTCTTC
d_gene: TRBD1; abundance: -; len: 12; v_gene: TRBV6-2/TRBV6-3; j_gene: TRBJ2-7; CDR3aa: CASSQTGGEQYF; CDR3nt: TGTGCCAGCAGCCAGACAGGGGGCGAGCAGTACTTC
d_gene: -; abundance: -; len: 14; v_gene: TRBV19; j_gene: TRBJ2-3; CDR3aa: CASSARLNRDTQYF; CDR3nt: TGTGCCAGTAGTGCCCGACTCAACCGTGATACGCAGTATTTT
d_gene: -; abundance: -; len: 11; v_gene: TRBV7-2; j_gene: TRBJ2-7; CDR3aa: CASSLAHEQYF; CDR3nt: TGTGCCAGCAGCTTAGCGCACGAGCAGTACTTC
d_gene: -; abundance: -; len: 13; v_gene: TRBV12-3/TRBV12-4; j_gene: TRBJ2-5; CDR3aa: CASSLGEQETQYF; CDR3nt: TGTGCCAGCAGTTTAGGAGAACAAGAGACCCAGTACTTC
d_gene: -; abundance: -; len: 12; v_gene: TRBV2; j_gene: TRBJ1-1; CDR3aa: CASFQVRTEAFF; CDR3nt: TGTGCCAGCTTCCAGGTACGAACTGAAGCTTTCTTT
d_gene: TRBD1; abundance: -; len: 16; v_gene: TRBV6-6; j_gene: TRBJ2-7; CDR3aa: CASSRRDRGNSYEQYF; CDR3nt: TGTGCCAGCAGTCGCCGGGACAGGGGGAACTCCTACGAGCAGTACTTC
d_gene: -; abundance: -; len: 13; v_gene: TRBV29-1; j_gene: TRBJ2-4; CDR3aa: CSVGGQSKNIQYF; CDR3nt: TGCAGCGTTGGCGGGCAAAGCAAAAACATTCAGTACTTC
d_gene: -; abundance: -; len: 16; v_gene: TRBV4-1; j_gene: TRBJ1-2; CDR3aa: CASSQGAGKGRYGYTF; CDR3nt: TGCGCCAGCAGCCAAGGAGCGGGGAAGGGCAGGTATGGCTACACCTTC
d_gene: TRBD2; abundance: once; len: 17; v_gene: TRBV7-3; j_gene: TRBJ2-1; CDR3aa: CASSLTRLAGTYNEQFF; CDR3nt: TGTGCCAGCAGCTTAACCCGCCTAGCGGGGACCTACAATGAGCAGTTCTTC
d_gene: -; abundance: once; len: 13; v_gene: TRBV7-2; j_gene: TRBJ1-1; CDR3aa: CASSFPGGTEAFF; CDR3nt: TGTGCCAGCAGCTTCCCTGGCGGCACTGAAGCTTTCTTT
d_gene: -; abundance: -; len: 16; v_gene: TRBV7-8; j_gene: TRBJ1-6; CDR3aa: CASSSTGRSYNSPLHF; CDR3nt: TGTGCCAGCAGCTCCACGGGAAGGTCCTATAATTCACCCCTCCACTTT
d_gene: TRBD1; abundance: -; len: 15; v_gene: TRBV9; j_gene: TRBJ2-3; CDR3aa: CASSVGTVSTDTQYF; CDR3nt: TGTGCCAGCAGCGTCGGGACAGTCAGCACAGATACGCAGTATTTT
d_gene: TRBD2; abundance: -; len: 19; v_gene: TRBV4-1; j_gene: TRBJ2-3; CDR3aa: CASSQVQIGLAKGTDTQYF; CDR3nt: TGCGCCAGCAGCCAAGTCCAGATCGGACTAGCGAAGGGCACAGATACGCAGTATTTT
d_gene: -; abundance: once; len: 15; v_gene: TRBV9; j_gene: TRBJ1-5; CDR3aa: CASSAAGVSNQPQHF; CDR3nt: TGTGCCAGCAGCGCCGCGGGGGTTAGCAATCAGCCCCAGCATTTT
d_gene: TRBD1; abundance: -; len: 16; v_gene: TRBV18; j_gene: TRBJ1-5; CDR3aa: CASSRLAGGADQPQHF; CDR3nt: TGTGCCAGCTCACGACTAGCAGGGGGCGCGGATCAGCCCCAGCATTTT
d_gene: -; abundance: -; len: 15; v_gene: TRBV19; j_gene: TRBJ1-1; CDR3aa: CASSGVEGRDTEAFF; CDR3nt: TGTGCCAGTAGTGGGGTCGAGGGAAGGGACACTGAAGCTTTCTTT
d_gene: -; abundance: -; len: 11; v_gene: TRBV28; j_gene: TRBJ2-7; CDR3aa: CASRGTYEQYF; CDR3nt: TGTGCCAGCAGAGGGACCTACGAGCAGTACTTC
d_gene: -; abundance: -; len: 18; v_gene: TRBV7-9; j_gene: TRBJ1-3; CDR3aa: CASSRGAPSLSSGNTIYF; CDR3nt: TGTGCCAGCAGCCGGGGGGCTCCAAGCCTTAGCTCTGGAAACACCATATATTTT
d_gene: TRBD1; abundance: -; len: 17; v_gene: TRBV7-2; j_gene: TRBJ1-2; CDR3aa: CASSSKRPPDRDYGYTF; CDR3nt: TGTGCCAGCAGCTCAAAAAGACCACCCGACAGGGACTATGGCTACACCTTC
d_gene: TRBD2; abundance: -; len: 16; v_gene: TRBV5-1; j_gene: TRBJ2-3; CDR3aa: CASSFGTSVSTDTQYF; CDR3nt: TGCGCCAGCAGCTTCGGGACTAGCGTTAGCACAGATACGCAGTATTTT
d_gene: -; abundance: -; len: 15; v_gene: TRBV5-4; j_gene: TRBJ1-3; CDR3aa: CASSPRGSSGNTIYF; CDR3nt: TGTGCCAGCAGCCCCAGGGGCAGCTCTGGAAACACCATATATTTT
d_gene: -; abundance: -; len: 15; v_gene: TRBV5-1; j_gene: TRBJ2-1; CDR3aa: CASSLSGLAYNEQFF; CDR3nt: TGCGCCAGCAGCCTCTCGGGACTTGCCTACAATGAGCAGTTCTTC
d_gene: -; abundance: -; len: 14; v_gene: TRBV25-1; j_gene: TRBJ1-1; CDR3aa: CASSENQGLTEAFF; CDR3nt: TGTGCCAGCAGTGAAAATCAGGGACTCACTGAAGCTTTCTTT
d_gene: TRBD1; abundance: -; len: 14; v_gene: TRBV28; j_gene: TRBJ2-7; CDR3aa: CASSPQGAGDEQYF; CDR3nt: TGTGCCAGCAGTCCACAGGGGGCTGGGGACGAGCAGTACTTC
d_gene: -; abundance: -; len: 16; v_gene: TRBV7-8; j_gene: TRBJ1-3; CDR3aa: CASSSRGQFSGNTIYF; CDR3nt: TGTGCCAGCAGCTCGCGGGGGCAGTTCTCTGGAAACACCATATATTTT
d_gene: -; abundance: -; len: 15; v_gene: TRBV4-2; j_gene: TRBJ1-5; CDR3aa: CASSQDPRGPQPQHF; CDR3nt: TGTGCCAGCAGCCAAGATCCTCGGGGGCCTCAGCCCCAGCATTTT
d_gene: TRBD2; abundance: -; len: 16; v_gene: TRBV19; j_gene: TRBJ2-1; CDR3aa: CASSIFTSGNLDEQFF; CDR3nt: TGTGCCAGTAGTATCTTTACTAGCGGGAATTTGGATGAGCAGTTCTTC
d_gene: -; abundance: -; len: 13; v_gene: TRBV29-1; j_gene: TRBJ1-3; CDR3aa: CSVEYSSGNTIYF; CDR3nt: TGCAGCGTTGAGTATAGCTCTGGAAACACCATATATTTT
d_gene: -; abundance: -; len: 13; v_gene: TRBV6-2/TRBV6-3; j_gene: TRBJ1-5; CDR3aa: CASSSGESQPQHF; CDR3nt: TGTGCCAGCAGTAGCGGTGAAAGTCAGCCCCAGCATTTT
d_gene: -; abundance: -; len: 13; v_gene: TRBV9; j_gene: TRBJ2-5; CDR3aa: CASSSSSQETQYF; CDR3nt: TGTGCCAGCAGCTCTAGCAGTCAAGAGACCCAGTACTTC
d_gene: -; abundance: -; len: 16; v_gene: TRBV28; j_gene: TRBJ2-4; CDR3aa: CASSFYQRLAKNIQYF; CDR3nt: TGTGCCAGCAGTTTTTATCAGCGACTAGCCAAAAACATTCAGTACTTC
d_gene: -; abundance: -; len: 15; v_gene: TRBV6-6; j_gene: TRBJ1-2; CDR3aa: CASSYGALGNYGYTF; CDR3nt: TGTGCCAGCAGTTACGGGGCCCTGGGAAACTATGGCTACACCTTC
d_gene: TRBD1; abundance: -; len: 15; v_gene: TRBV7-9; j_gene: TRBJ1-3; CDR3aa: CASSITGGAGDTIYF; CDR3nt: TGTGCCAGCAGCATCACAGGGGGCGCAGGTGACACCATATATTTT
d_gene: -; abundance: -; len: 12; v_gene: TRBV2; j_gene: TRBJ2-1; CDR3aa: CASSVNNGEQFF; CDR3nt: TGTGCCAGCAGTGTGAATAACGGTGAGCAGTTCTTC
d_gene: -; abundance: -; len: 14; v_gene: TRBV7-2; j_gene: TRBJ1-1; CDR3aa: CASSFRSDEDEAFF; CDR3nt: TGTGCCAGCAGCTTTAGGTCAGATGAGGATGAAGCTTTCTTT
d_gene: -; abundance: -; len: 15; v_gene: TRBV6-5; j_gene: TRBJ1-1; CDR3aa: CASSYRDPRGTEAFF; CDR3nt: TGTGCCAGCAGTTACAGGGACCCACGGGGCACTGAAGCTTTCTTT
d_gene: -; abundance: -; len: 15; v_gene: TRBV27; j_gene: TRBJ1-6; CDR3aa: CASSLGSSFDSPLHF; CDR3nt: TGTGCCAGCAGTTTAGGGTCCAGCTTTGATTCACCCCTCCACTTT
d_gene: -; abundance: -; len: 14; v_gene: TRBV9; j_gene: TRBJ1-1; CDR3aa: CASSVAGAHTEAFF; CDR3nt: TGTGCCAGCAGCGTGGCAGGGGCACACACTGAAGCTTTCTTT
d_gene: -; abundance: few; len: 16; v_gene: TRBV2; j_gene: TRBJ1-1; CDR3aa: CASRPWGGPLNTEAFF; CDR3nt: TGTGCCAGCAGACCCTGGGGGGGGCCCCTGAACACTGAAGCTTTCTTT
d_gene: TRBD1; abundance: -; len: 17; v_gene: TRBV9; j_gene: TRBJ1-1; CDR3aa: CASSVSSVRGMNTEAFF; CDR3nt: TGTGCCAGCAGCGTCAGCAGTGTCAGGGGGATGAACACTGAAGCTTTCTTT
d_gene: -; abundance: -; len: 16; v_gene: TRBV11-2; j_gene: TRBJ1-3; CDR3aa: CASSLDPGGFGNTIYF; CDR3nt: TGTGCCAGCAGCTTAGATCCTGGGGGTTTTGGAAACACCATATATTTT
d_gene: -; abundance: -; len: 16; v_gene: TRBV27; j_gene: TRBJ2-2; CDR3aa: CASSLSPGPAAGELFF; CDR3nt: TGTGCCAGCAGTTTATCCCCGGGACCAGCGGCCGGGGAGCTGTTTTTT
d_gene: -; abundance: -; len: 15; v_gene: TRBV7-2; j_gene: TRBJ2-5; CDR3aa: CASSLGSVAAETQYF; CDR3nt: TGTGCCAGCAGCTTAGGTAGTGTGGCGGCGGAGACCCAGTACTTC
d_gene: -; abundance: -; len: 13; v_gene: TRBV7-3; j_gene: TRBJ1-2; CDR3aa: CASSPTANYGYTF; CDR3nt: TGTGCCAGCAGCCCGACAGCTAACTATGGCTACACCTTC
d_gene: TRBD1; abundance: -; len: 15; v_gene: TRBV27; j_gene: TRBJ2-7; CDR3aa: CASSLIGTGSYEQYF; CDR3nt: TGTGCCAGCAGTCTCATCGGGACAGGGAGCTACGAGCAGTACTTC
d_gene: -; abundance: -; len: 15; v_gene: TRBV11-1; j_gene: TRBJ2-5; CDR3aa: CASSLVKAHQETQYF; CDR3nt: TGTGCCAGCAGCTTAGTTAAAGCCCACCAAGAGACCCAGTACTTC
d_gene: TRBD1; abundance: few; len: 16; v_gene: TRBV4-3; j_gene: TRBJ1-4; CDR3aa: CASSQDHTGGGEKLFF; CDR3nt: TGCGCCAGCAGCCAAGATCATACAGGGGGAGGTGAAAAACTGTTTTTT